This T cell receptor (beta chain) was identified in a study of brain T cells in children with intractable seizures. Only cases whose brain tissue showed the highest T cell transcript signatures were sequenced. The V gene's germline CDR1 is KGHSH and CDR2 LQKENI. This CDR3 has 16 residues. The J segment lost 1 base and the V segment lost 3 bases, leaving 8 bases of the junction unmatched. Data came from immunoSEQ multiplex PCR; TCRdb stores just in-frame clones and leaves some out. The profile shows around 80,000 clones, approximately 89% of them singletons. The chain uses TRBV18 and TRBJ2-5; 7 positions match TRBD1. The receptor's source is a girl aged 2-10 years with Rasmussen encephalitis and intractable seizures. The sample in question was peripheral blood, obtained at surgery. For the CDR3, the DNA is TGTGCCAGCTCACCGATCTCCGGGACAGTCCAAGAGACCCAGTACTTC. This codes for CASSPISGTVQETQYF.